Shown below are 30 T cell receptor beta chains from a single sample sequenced in a study of shared clonotypes between healthy human individuals (TCRdb year 2020). The library was obtained by the immunoSEQ multiplex PCR assay. This immuneACCESS table, as held by TCRdb, lists in-frame sequences with V and J called but not all clones. Of the missing ones, under half trace to an unresolved V gene in checked studies; the others have no known cause. In this sample the table shows approximately 1,500,000 clones, 95% to 99% of which occur a single time. Clones ranked in the top ten supply 0.45% of the sample. The sequenced material came from naive CD4+ T cells sorted from blood. In the paper's terms, the cell subset or site label means: CD45RA+ positively selected. The receptors here all came from a young man in good health.

The V call is TRBV29-1, the J call TRBJ2-7; D is ambiguous. Trimming took off 7 bases at V and 3 bases at J, with 10 bases between the two ends. Germline V CDR1 and CDR2: SQVTM, ANQGSEA. The CDR3 sequence is 11 residues long. DNA of the CDR3: TGCAGCGCAGAAAGAGGCTACGAGCAGTACTTC. Amino acids: CSAERGYEQYF.

V is TRBV15 and J is TRBJ2-1; no clear D gene. Trimming left V 3 bases short and J 8 bases short, with 14 bases between. Per germline, CDR1 LNHNV and CDR2 YYDKDF (reference sequence). There are 14 residues in the CDR3. CDR3 bases: TGTGCCACCAGCAGGATGATACGTGGGGATGAGCAGTTCTTC. Translated, it gives CATSRMIRGDEQFF.

The V call is TRBV10-2, the J call TRBJ2-5; D is undetermined. CDR1 is WSHSY, CDR2 SAAADI, per germline. Trimming took 4 bases from V and 1 from J, leaving 13 bases between them. The CDR3 extends over 15 amino acids. CDR3 nucleotides: TGCGCCAGCAGTGTGAGCTTGCTTGGCCAAGAGACCCAGTACTTC. Residues: CASSVSLLGQETQYF.

This chain joins TRBV25-1 and TRBJ2-7; no clear D. The V end lost 10 bases, the J end lost 2 bases, and 18 bases lay between the germline ends. CDR1 is MGHDK and CDR2 is SYGVNS in the germline V gene. The CDR3 is 14 residues long. For the CDR3, the DNA is TGTGCCACTTCAAAAATGACTCCCCCCTACGAGCAGTACTTC. It codes for CATSKMTPPYEQYF.

This chain uses TRBV7-8 with TRBJ2-7, with 7 positions matching TRBD1. The length of the CDR3 is 13 residues. Germline V CDR1 and CDR2: SGHVS, FQNEAQ. J gave up 5 bases and V 2 bases, and 3 bases lay outside the gene matches. The CDR3 sequence is CASSLRTGDEQYF. The CDR3 region has the DNA TGTGCCAGCAGCTTAAGAACAGGGGACGAGCAGTACTTC.

The J gene is TRBJ2-7, the V gene TRBV19, with 9 bases identical to TRBD1. With 8 bases clipped from V and 4 bases from J, the junction kept 12 bases outside the gene matches. Looked up from germline, CDR1 is LNHDA and CDR2 is SQIVND (reference sequence). The CDR3 spans 15 residues. The CDR3 sequence: CASSGPGQGHYEQYF. CDR3 nucleotides: TGTGCCAGTTCTGGACCGGGACAGGGCCATTACGAGCAGTACTTC.

The gene calls are TRBV5-4 and TRBJ2-1; 12 bases agree with TRBD2. The CDR3 covers 15 residues. Germline lookup yields CDR1 SGHNT and CDR2 YYREEE (reference sequence). Trimming at V came to 4 bases and at J to 5 bases, leaving 4 bases not matched to a gene. As DNA, the CDR3 is TGTGCCAGCAGCGTGACTAGCGGGAGACACAATGAGCAGTTCTTC. Protein sequence: CASSVTSGRHNEQFF. Filled out from reference TRBV5-4 and TRBJ2-1, the complete variable domain reads ETGVTQSPTHLIKTRGQQVTLRCSSQSGHNTVSWYQQALGQGPQFIFQYYREEENGRGNFPPRFSGLQFPNYSSELNVNALELDDSALYLCASSVTSGRHNEQFFGPGTRLTVL.

The genes are TRBV28 and TRBJ1-1; perhaps TRBD1 as D (6 bases). V lost 3 bases, J lost 0 bases, and 17 bases lay in between. Germline CDR1 MDHEN, CDR2 SYDVKM. The CDR3 sequence is 17 residues long. Written as DNA, the CDR3 is TGTGCCAGCAGTTTCACCTACAGGGTAACGATGAACACTGAAGCTTTCTTT. It yields the protein CASSFTYRVTMNTEAFF.

The rearrangement uses TRBV18 and TRBJ2-5, with 9 bases lining up with TRBD1. Germline assignment: CDR1 KGHSH and CDR2 LQKENI. CDR3 length: 16 amino acids. J gave up 4 bases and V 3 bases, and 9 bases lay outside the gene matches. CDR3 amino acids: CASSPTGTGSLETQYF. The CDR3 region has the DNA TGTGCCAGCTCACCTACCGGGACAGGGAGTTTAGAGACCCAGTACTTC. The full variable domain, its missing parts supplied by reference TRBV18 and TRBJ2-5, is NAGVMQNPRHLVRRRGQEARLRCSPMKGHSHVYWYRQLPEEGLKFMVYLQKENIIDESGMPKERFSAEFPKEGPSILRIQQVVRGDSAAYFCASSPTGTGSLETQYFGPGTRLLVL.

J is TRBJ2-3 and V is TRBV25-1, with 7 bases that match TRBD2. Per germline, CDR1 MGHDK and CDR2 SYGVNS. CDR3 size: 14 residues. J gave up 3 bases and V 4 bases, and 4 bases lay outside the gene matches. The CDR3 DNA sequence: TGTGCCAGCAGTGTGACTAGCAGAACAGATACGCAGTATTTT. This translates into CASSVTSRTDTQYF.

This CDR3 is CASSTSARKDTQYF. DNA of the CDR3: TGCGCCAGCAGCACTTCTGCCCGTAAAGATACGCAGTATTTT. The V and J genes are TRBV4-3 and TRBJ2-3; D is undetermined. Germline V gene lookup returns CDR1 LGHNA and CDR2 YSLEER. The CDR3 covers 14 residues. V dropped 5 bases and J dropped 5 bases, with 14 bases sitting between them.

This CDR3 is CASSNYNEQFF. Here the CDR3 DNA reads TGTGCCAGCAGTAACTACAATGAGCAGTTCTTC. This chain joins TRBV7-2 and TRBJ2-1; D call uncertain. Germline lookup yields CDR1 SGHTA and CDR2 FQGNSA. This CDR3 region has 11 residues. V lost 6 bases, J lost 3 bases, and 3 bases lay in between.

The V and J genes are TRBV14 and TRBJ2-1; 10 bases match TRBD2. V lost 0 bases and J lost 2; bases outside the gene matches: 7. The CDR3 totals 18 residues. In germline, CDR1 is SGHDN, CDR2 FVKESK. This CDR3 is CASSQDKKREGPYNEQFF. CDR3 in DNA: TGTGCCAGCAGCCAAGATAAAAAGCGGGAGGGCCCCTACAATGAGCAGTTCTTC.

The rearrangement joins TRBV21-1 to TRBJ2-1; the table's TRBD1 call for D was not verified on the DNA. TRBV21-1 is shown as a pseudogene. The CDR3 consists of 15 residues. The CDR3 coding sequence is TGTGCCAGCATCAGGCAGGGGGACGGGTACAATGAGCAGTTCTTC. Translation: CASIRQGDGYNEQFF.

For the CDR3, the DNA is TGTGCCAGCAGCCCAAAATGGACTAGCGGGCCTACCGAGCAGTACTTC. This codes for CASSPKWTSGPTEQYF. The J gene is TRBJ2-7, the V gene TRBV7-2, with 11 bases lining up with TRBD2. Germline CDR1 and CDR2: SGHTA and FQGNSA. The CDR3 length is 16 residues. V lost 5 bases to trimming and J lost 6 bases; unmatched junction nucleotides: 12. Drawing the rest from reference TRBV7-2 and TRBJ2-7, the complete variable domain is GAGVSQSPSNKVTEKGKDVELRCDPISGHTALYWYRQSLGQGLEFLIYFQGNSAPDKSGLPSDRFSAERTGGSVSTLTIQRTQQEDSAVYLCASSPKWTSGPTEQYFGPGTRLTVT.

The rearrangement uses TRBV7-2 and TRBJ2-7; D is possibly TRBD1 (7 bases). V lost 2 bases and J 3 bases, leaving 17 bases between the germline ends. The CDR3 is made up of 16 amino acids. CDR1 is SGHTA and CDR2 is FQGNSA in the germline V gene. The CDR3 bases are TGTGCCAGCAGCTTAATATCCTCGCAGGGGGGCTACGAGCAGTACTTC. It encodes CASSLISSQGGYEQYF.

The J gene is TRBJ2-3, the V gene TRBV29-1; 8 nucleotides match TRBD2. This CDR3 has 11 amino acids. Unmatched junction bases numbered 2, after V lost 4 bases and J lost 8 bases. Per the germline V gene, CDR1 is SQVTM and CDR2 is ANQGSEA. For the CDR3, the DNA is TGCAGCGTTGCCGGGGGGGGTACGCAGTATTTT. This translates into CSVAGGGTQYF.

The chain carries TRBV27 and TRBJ2-7; the D is unclear. The CDR3 sequence is 14 residues long. V dropped 0 bases and J dropped 3 bases, with 9 bases sitting between them. CDR1 MNHEY and CDR2 SMNVEV come from the germline V gene (reference sequence). The CDR3 loop is CASSLSISGYEQYF. The CDR3 nucleotides are TGTGCCAGCAGTTTATCGATATCGGGCTACGAGCAGTACTTC.

The rearrangement uses TRBV7-3 and TRBJ2-1; D is undetermined. CDR1 is SGHTA, CDR2 FQGTGA, per germline. The CDR3 length is 16 residues. The ends were cut back, 0 bases at V and 0 bases at J, with 9 bases in the middle. CDR3 protein: CASSLTPTSSYNEQFF. As DNA, the CDR3 is TGTGCCAGCAGCTTAACCCCCACCAGCTCCTACAATGAGCAGTTCTTC.

The genes are TRBV2 and TRBJ2-1, with 10 bases lining up with TRBD2. The CDR3 runs 16 residues. CDR1 and CDR2 from the germline V gene are SNHLY and FYNNEI. V lost 4 bases, J lost 4 bases, and 7 bases stayed unmatched. CDR3 DNA: TGTGCCAGCAGTGCACGGCTAGCGGGAGTATACAATGAGCAGTTCTTC. Amino acid sequence: CASSARLAGVYNEQFF.

As regards this clone: Distinct nucleotide sequences in the sample also encode this CDR3. The chain has TRBV18 and TRBJ2-6; D ambiguous. Trimming removed 4 bases from V and 0 bases from J, with 4 bases in between. In germline, CDR1 is KGHSH, CDR2 LQKENI. The CDR3 consists of 14 residues. The CDR3 reads CASSLGSGANVLTF. The CDR3 DNA reads as TGTGCCAGCTCACTAGGCTCTGGGGCCAACGTCCTGACTTTC. The full variable domain, in which reference TRBV18 and TRBJ2-6 provide the parts outside the CDR3, is NAGVMQNPRHLVRRRGQEARLRCSPMKGHSHVYWYRQLPEEGLKFMVYLQKENIIDESGMPKERFSAEFPKEGPSILRIQQVVRGDSAAYFCASSLGSGANVLTFGAGSRLTVL.

The genes are TRBV11-3 and TRBJ2-1; 10 nucleotides align to TRBD2. Germline V gene data show CDR1 as SGHNT and CDR2 as YENEEA. This CDR3 is 14 amino acids long. The ends lost 2 bases at V and 9 bases at J; junction bases unmatched: 4. In nucleotides, the CDR3 is TGTGCCAGCAGCTTAAAGCCTAGCGGGGGTGAGCAGTTCTTC. Translation: CASSLKPSGGEQFF.

This clone is a singleton in its sample. This rearrangement joins TRBV4-1 to TRBJ2-3; TRBD1 might be the D (6 bases). The CDR3 has 15 amino acids. Germline loops: CDR1 MGHRA, CDR2 YSYEKL. Deletions cut 4 bases from V and 1 base from J, with 12 bases between. CDR3 nucleotide sequence: TGCGCCAGCAGCCGCCGGGACACCGGCACAGATACGCAGTATTTT. It translates to CASSRRDTGTDTQYF.

The chain links TRBV9 to TRBJ2-7; D is uncertain. V dropped 0 bases and J dropped 2 bases, with 6 bases sitting between them. The length of the CDR3 is 13 residues. The germline V gene has CDR1 SGDLS and CDR2 YYNGEE. The CDR3 coding sequence is TGTGCCAGCAGCGTAGGCGCTACCTACGAGCAGTACTTC. This gives the protein CASSVGATYEQYF.

This chain links TRBV5-4 with TRBJ2-5; a weak D match, TRBD2 (5 bases). The ends were cut back, 2 bases at V and 1 base at J, with 9 bases in the middle. The CDR3 loop spans 14 amino acids. Germline CDR1 and CDR2: SGHNT and YYREEE (reference sequence). CDR3 amino acids: CASSFGGLQETQYF. The CDR3 region has the DNA TGTGCCAGCAGCTTCGGAGGTCTCCAAGAGACCCAGTACTTC.

The V call is TRBV4-2, the J call TRBJ2-7, with TRBD1 matching 10 bases. The CDR3 has 15 amino acids. After removal of 5 bases from V and 3 bases from J, the junction contained 7 bases not matched to a gene. Per the germline V gene, CDR1 is LGHNA and CDR2 is YNFKEQ. The CDR3, as DNA: TGTGCCAGCAGCTCCTCCGGGACAGGGGTCTACGAGCAGTACTTC. Encoded protein: CASSSSGTGVYEQYF.

The chain carries TRBV7-3 and TRBJ2-1; no definite D call. Trimming took 3 bases from V and 3 from J, leaving 15 bases between them. Germline V lookup: CDR1 SGHTA, CDR2 FQGTGA. There are 16 residues in the CDR3. CDR3 in DNA: TGTGCCAGCAGCTTCCGGGCCACGTACGGCTACAATGAGCAGTTCTTC. Its translation is CASSFRATYGYNEQFF.

The rearrangement joins TRBV6-6 to TRBJ1-1, with no clear D. This CDR3 is built from 16 residues. Trimming removed 2 bases at V and 1 base at J, with 14 bases between. The germline V gene encodes CDR1 MNHNY and CDR2 SVGAGI (reference sequence). The DNA for the CDR3 is TGTGCCAGCAGTTACCTTACCGTGATTGCGAACACTGAAGCTTTCTTT. Its protein product is CASSYLTVIANTEAFF.

This chain uses TRBV9 with TRBJ2-3; TRBD2 is a possible D gene (6 bases). The CDR3 contains 16 residues. CDR1 SGDLS and CDR2 YYNGEE come from the germline V gene. V dropped 3 bases and J dropped 0 bases, with 14 bases sitting between them. The CDR3 nucleotides are TGTGCCAGCAGCGCCATAACCGGGACTAGCACAGATACGCAGTATTTT. Protein: CASSAITGTSTDTQYF.

The V and J genes are TRBV5-6 and TRBJ2-2, with 9 positions matching TRBD2. This CDR3 has 17 amino acids. Germline CDR1 is SGHDT and CDR2 is YYEEEE. The V and J ends lost 4 bases and 4 bases, in that order; junction bases with no gene match: 11. CDR3 nucleotide sequence: TGTGCCAGCAGCAAACCGGGACTAGCTTTGTCCACCGGGGAGCTGTTTTTT. Translation: CASSKPGLALSTGELFF.